This T cell receptor beta chain was sequenced during a study of cytomegalovirus exposure and HLA in healthy donors. The wider study: An early data release held tens of millions of unique TCRs from HLA-typed donors. Study-wide results and caveats: A list of about 180 TCR beta chains associated with cytomegalovirus was given. There were some public TCRs occurring in many donors, but most TCR sequences were rare. Cytomegalovirus status was reportedly diagnosed by the classifier with high sensitivity and specificity.

13 Jbeta primers and 60 Vbeta primers were used for the PCR. Repertoires were generated with immunoSEQ multiplex PCR, while TCRdb's copy carries only in-frame clones and drops some. The sample has some 190,000 clones, 60% to 85% seen once; the top ten hold about 1.6%. CDR1 is SGHDN and CDR2 is FVKESK in the germline V gene. The V and J ends lost 1 base and 6 bases respectively, with 17 bases between them. CDR3 length equals 16 residues. Notes on this clone: Its matching antigen is unknown.

This chain uses TRBV14 with TRBJ2-3; tentative D call: TRBD1 (5 bases). The source is a woman between 18 and 29 years old in good health and CMV-seronegative. Specimen: PBMCs. The CDR3 loop reads CASSQAGYLFADTQYF. The CDR3 bases are TGTGCCAGCAGCCAAGCAGGGTATCTTTTCGCGGATACGCAGTATTTT. Drawing the rest from reference TRBV14 and TRBJ2-3, the complete variable domain is EAGVTQFPSHSVIEKGQTVTLRCDPISGHDNLYWYRRVMGKEIKFLLHFVKESKQDESGMPNNRFLAERTGGTYSTLKVQPAELEDSGVYFCASSQAGYLFADTQYFGPGTRLTVL.